The sequence of this T cell receptor (beta chain) was determined in a study of cytotoxic CD8 clonotypes in ibrutinib-treated CLL. The overall study: Collecting the response samples happened after a median roughly 13 months of treatment, with a range of 6 to 36.

The CDR3 consists of 17 residues. The junction had 11 bases not matched to a gene; V was cut back by 5 bases and J by 2 bases. The V gene's germline CDR1 is SGHTA and CDR2 FQGNSA. Study findings and constraints: Against age-matched healthy donors, baseline clonality ran higher and tracked circulating CD8+ T-cell counts. Treatment left the uncommon public clonotypes either contracted or stable in frequency.

The assay was immunoSEQ multiplex PCR, and TCRdb's table has in-frame clones only and misses some. The sample holds some 300,000 clones, 80% seen once. On this clone: Antigen unknown.

The sequencing here drew on PBMCs, taken before ibrutinib treatment. The gene calls are TRBV7-2 and TRBJ2-3, with TRBD2 matching over 9 bases. This TCR was recovered from a human donor with chronic lymphocytic leukemia. The CDR3 spells CASSVLAGRGITDTQYF. CDR3 coding DNA: TGTGCCAGCAGCGTACTAGCGGGTAGGGGGATCACAGATACGCAGTATTTT.